This T cell receptor beta chain was recorded in a study of blood T cell repertoires in COVID-19. Background on the study: Samples of COVID-19 (acute and convalescent) were obtained from the United States, Italy and Spain.

The CDR3 extends over 15 amino acids. The V gene's germline CDR1 is SNHLY and CDR2 FYNNEI. V was pared by 6 bases and J by 2 bases, with 10 bases of the junction left unmatched. This clone came up a few times. Authors' processing steps: Amplification of reference gene primers was used by the study to estimate nucleated cell counts. Libraries were prepared by immunoSEQ multiplex PCR; TCRdb keeps only in-frame clonotypes and omits some of them. V and J calls plus clone size are reproduced from that table; the DNA served to infer D and trimming. The sample has 180,000 or so clones, approximately 89% seen once. The cohort comprised adults aged about 18 to 90 years residing in approximately 25 US areas. Participants' reported clinical history set cohort assignment.

V usage is TRBV2 and J usage is TRBJ2-7; 7 positions match TRBD1. The sequenced material came from PBMCs or T cells enriched from blood (not recorded which). This clonotype originated in a woman aged 40 to 50 with acute COVID-19. The CDR3: CASRELGDRTYEQYF. The CDR3 bases are TGTGCCAGCAGAGAACTAGGGGACAGAACCTACGAGCAGTACTTC.